One sample yielded the 25 T cell receptor beta chains listed below, sequenced in a study of blood T cell repertoires in COVID-19. Data came from immunoSEQ multiplex PCR; TCRdb stores just in-frame clones and leaves some out. The sample has more than 70,000 clones, roughly nine tenths seen once. Sequenced input: peripheral blood. The receptors stem from a man aged 45-60 years with acute or convalescent COVID-19.

V is TRBV3-1 (or the pseudogene TRBV3-2) and J is TRBJ1-1, with TRBD1 matching over 7 bases. CDR3 size: 15 residues. The V segment lost 4 bases and the J segment 0 bases; nucleotides outside the gene matches: 5. Germline CDR1 LGHDT, CDR2 YNNKEL (reference sequence). CDR3 sequence: CASSLQQGMNTEAFF. CDR3 nucleotides: TGTGCCAGCAGCCTCCAACAGGGGATGAACACTGAAGCTTTCTTT.

In its sample, this clone was seen once. The chain employs TRBV10-3 and TRBJ1-6; 7 bases map to TRBD1. Germline lookup yields CDR1 ENHRY and CDR2 SYGVKD. The junction had 8 bases not matched to a gene; V was cut back by 6 bases and J by 6 bases. The CDR3 contains 15 residues. The CDR3 DNA sequence: TGTGCCATCAGGGAGGAGACAGGGCCTAATTCACCCCTCCACTTT. Protein sequence: CAIREETGPNSPLHF.

The chain carries TRBV6-5 and TRBJ1-1; 9 positions match TRBD1. The CDR3 has 14 residues. Per germline, CDR1 MNHEY and CDR2 SVGAGI. V gave up 4 bases and J gave up 7 bases; unmatched junction bases: 7. CDR3 region: CASSFGTGMGEAFF. For the CDR3, the DNA is TGTGCCAGCAGTTTCGGGACAGGGATGGGTGAAGCTTTCTTT.

This chain joins TRBV5-1 and TRBJ2-3, with 7 bases that match TRBD2. This CDR3 contains 15 residues. Germline loops: CDR1 SGHRS, CDR2 YFSETQ. V shed 2 bases and J 4 bases; nucleotides not matched to a gene: 7. The CDR3 is CASSLRGVFSDTQYF. CDR3 DNA: TGCGCCAGCAGCTTACGGGGGGTTTTTTCAGATACGCAGTATTTT.

The chain employs TRBV2 and TRBJ1-5, with 10 nucleotides matching TRBD1. The CDR3 has 18 residues. Germline assignment: CDR1 SNHLY and CDR2 FYNNEI. Trimming removed 5 bases from V and 1 base from J; junction bases left unmatched: 11. CDR3 bases: TGTGCCAGCAGTCGACAGAGGGACAGGGGTGGGAGCAATCAGCCCCAGCATTTT. Amino acid sequence: CASSRQRDRGGSNQPQHF.

The chain has TRBV7-2 and TRBJ2-7; D is perhaps TRBD2 (6 bases). Germline CDR1 SGHTA, CDR2 FQGNSA. Deletions cut 0 bases from V and 6 bases from J, with 9 bases between. The CDR3 sequence is 13 residues long. CDR3 region: CASSLAGGGEQYV. Here the CDR3 DNA reads TGTGCCAGCAGCTTAGCGGGGGGTGGCGAGCAGTACGTC.

The chain employs TRBV15 and TRBJ1-1, with 10 bases matching TRBD1. Germline V gene sequence: CDR1 LNHNV, CDR2 YYDKDF (reference sequence). The ends lost 2 bases at V and 4 bases at J; junction bases unmatched: 7. This CDR3 contains 16 residues. CDR3 residues: CATSRKIGTGATEAFF. In DNA form, the CDR3 reads TGTGCCACCAGCAGAAAAATCGGGACAGGGGCCACTGAAGCTTTCTTT.

V is TRBV5-6 and J is TRBJ2-5; 10 nucleotides align to TRBD1. Germline CDR1 and CDR2: SGHDT and YYEEEE. The CDR3 is made up of 14 amino acids. Trimming removed 4 bases from V and 5 bases from J; junction bases left unmatched: 5. Here the CDR3 reads CASSTTGGAETQYF. The CDR3 nucleotides are TGTGCCAGCAGCACGACAGGGGGCGCGGAGACCCAGTACTTC.

V is TRBV27 and J is TRBJ1-6; 7 bases are shared with TRBD1. The CDR3 runs 16 residues. V lost 0 bases and J lost 9; bases outside the gene matches: 8. CDR1 is MNHEY, CDR2 SMNVEV, per germline (reference sequence). CDR3 residues: CASSLSGRGPGSPLHF. CDR3 nucleotides: TGTGCCAGCAGTTTATCGGGTAGGGGGCCAGGTTCACCCCTCCACTTT.

This clone was counted a single time. J is TRBJ2-5 and V is TRBV7-6, with 9 bases fitting TRBD1. With 0 bases clipped from V and 5 bases from J, the junction kept 7 bases outside the gene matches. Germline V gene data show CDR1 as SGHVS and CDR2 as FNYEAQ. The CDR3 loop spans 16 amino acids. The CDR3 nucleotides are TGTGCCAGCAGCTTAGCAGGACAGGGGTTCGGGGAGACCCAGTACTTC. This encodes CASSLAGQGFGETQYF.

This sequence joins TRBV12-3 or TRBV12-4 and TRBJ1-2; D is unclear. The CDR3 is made up of 12 amino acids. Trimming removed 6 bases at V and 6 bases at J, with 11 bases between. CDR3 sequence (DNA): TGTGCCAGCAGGAGAGGGTCGGATGGCTACACCTTC. This sequence encodes CASRRGSDGYTF.

This chain links TRBV28 with TRBJ1-2, with 9 nucleotides matching TRBD1. Trimming took 4 bases from V and 8 from J; bases not matched to a gene: 11. The CDR3 has 15 amino acids. The germline gives CDR1 MDHEN, CDR2 SYDVKM. The CDR3 protein is CASSSTPGQGSGYTF. The DNA of the CDR3 is TGTGCCAGCAGTTCCACTCCGGGACAGGGAAGCGGCTACACCTTC.

The chain joins TRBV19 to TRBJ2-5; D possibly corresponds to TRBD2 (5 bases). Germline V gives CDR1 LNHDA, CDR2 SQIVND (reference sequence). CDR3 length equals 15 residues. Trimming cost V 0 bases and J 7 bases, with 15 bases left between them. The CDR3 DNA is TGTGCCAGTAGTATAGACCCGGGATCTCGGGGGACCCAGTACTTC. This sequence encodes CASSIDPGSRGTQYF.

The chain combines TRBV7-2 with TRBJ1-4, with D unclear. The CDR3 is made up of 15 amino acids. CDR1 is SGHTA, CDR2 FQGNSA, per germline. V lost 2 bases and J lost 12, with 19 bases in between. This CDR3 reads CASSLPQSIPNQLFF. The CDR3 DNA follows: TGTGCCAGCAGCTTACCACAGTCCATTCCCAACCAACTGTTTTTT.

The J gene is TRBJ1-5, the V gene TRBV18, with no clear D. CDR3 size: 14 residues. The germline CDR1 and CDR2 sequences are KGHSH and LQKENI. V was clipped by 4 bases and J by 4 bases, with 11 bases between them. As DNA, the CDR3 is TGTGCCAGCTCACAATCCGGGAAAAATCAGCCCCAGCATTTT. This codes for CASSQSGKNQPQHF. Using reference TRBV18 and TRBJ1-5 for the parts outside the CDR3, the full variable domain is NAGVMQNPRHLVRRRGQEARLRCSPMKGHSHVYWYRQLPEEGLKFMVYLQKENIIDESGMPKERFSAEFPKEGPSILRIQQVVRGDSAAYFCASSQSGKNQPQHFGDGTRLSIL.

The chain uses TRBV10-1 and TRBJ2-7, with 7 nucleotides matching TRBD2. Looked up from germline, CDR1 is WNHNN and CDR2 is SYGVQD (reference sequence). The junction had 4 bases not matched to a gene; V was cut back by 2 bases and J by 3 bases. The length of the CDR3 is 14 residues. The DNA for the CDR3 is TGCGCCAGCAGTGAGGCTAGCGGAAACTACGAGCAGTACGTC. It encodes CASSEASGNYEQYV.

This chain connects TRBV27 to TRBJ1-2; D is perhaps TRBD1 (5 bases). This CDR3 comprises 16 residues. Trimming stripped 0 bases from V and 3 bases from J, with 14 bases between. CDR1 and CDR2 (germline): MNHEY, SMNVEV (reference sequence). CDR3 in DNA: TGTGCCAGCAGTTTATCCTACACTACCAGGGACTATGGCTACACCTTC. It specifies CASSLSYTTRDYGYTF.

V is TRBV6-5 and J is TRBJ1-6; D gene ambiguous. Germline CDR1 and CDR2: MNHEY and SVGAGI. V lost 6 bases, J lost 7 bases, and 16 bases lay in between. The CDR3 consists of 15 residues. The CDR3 DNA reads TGTGCCAGCAGGAAGGAAGGCTTCGGGAATTCACCCCTCCACTTT. As protein: CASRKEGFGNSPLHF.

This chain joins TRBV2 and TRBJ2-3; 7 nucleotides match TRBD2. CDR3 size: 14 residues. Germline V gene data show CDR1 as SNHLY and CDR2 as FYNNEI. Trimming cost V 9 bases and J 0 bases; bases outside gene matches: 6. The DNA of the CDR3 is TGTGCCAGTCAAGCGGGGACTAGCACAGATACGCAGTATTTT. It yields the protein CASQAGTSTDTQYF.

The table lists this clone with a count of one. This sequence joins TRBV19 and TRBJ2-2, with D tentatively TRBD1 (6 bases). Germline V CDR1 and CDR2: LNHDA, SQIVND (reference sequence). This CDR3 has 13 amino acids. Deletions cut 6 bases from V and 6 bases from J, with 11 bases between. DNA of the CDR3: TGTGCCAGTAGCGGGACAAGCCCCGGGGAGCTGTTTTTT. The encoded protein is CASSGTSPGELFF.

On this clone: Sequence at one end of the junction differs from germline and may be a read error. This rearrangement joins TRBV2 to TRBJ2-2; the D gene is possibly TRBD2 (6 bases). The CDR3 is made up of 15 amino acids. Germline assignment: CDR1 SNHLY and CDR2 FYNNEI. CDR3 nucleotide sequence: TGTGCCAGCAGAACCCCGGGACTGAACGCCGGGGAGCTGTTTTTT. Translating gives CASRTPGLNAGELFF.

The chain joins TRBV11-2 to TRBJ1-2; D call uncertain. The CDR3 has 16 residues. The germline V and J ends were trimmed by 2 bases and 1 base, with 14 bases remaining between them. CDR1 and CDR2 (germline): SGHAT, FQNNGV. CDR3 DNA sequence: TGTGCCAGCAGCTTACAAAACATCCCCCATAACTATGGCTACACCTTC. Amino acid sequence: CASSLQNIPHNYGYTF.

The V call is TRBV5-1, the J call TRBJ2-5; 8 bases line up with TRBD2. Looked up from germline, CDR1 is SGHRS and CDR2 is YFSETQ. Trimming removed 4 bases from V and 1 base from J; junction bases left unmatched: 9. This CDR3 has 16 residues. CDR3: CASSPFSGGGQETQYF. For the CDR3, the DNA is TGCGCCAGCAGCCCCTTCTCGGGGGGGGGCCAAGAGACCCAGTACTTC.

The V and J genes are TRBV18 and TRBJ2-1; D may be TRBD2 (6 bases). Germline V gene data show CDR1 as KGHSH and CDR2 as LQKENI. V was shortened by 2 bases and J by 4 bases, with 9 bases between the two germline ends. The CDR3 is 14 amino acids. Here the CDR3 reads CASSPVEGYNEQFF. The DNA of the CDR3 is TGTGCCAGCTCACCAGTGGAGGGGTACAATGAGCAGTTCTTC.

The chain links TRBV27 to TRBJ1-6, with D perhaps matching TRBD1 (6 bases). Looked up from germline, CDR1 is MNHEY and CDR2 is SMNVEV (reference sequence). V lost 5 bases and J 6 bases, leaving 17 bases between the germline ends. The CDR3 totals 16 residues. The chain's CDR3 is CASSQSRQASNSPLHF. CDR3 nucleotide sequence: TGTGCCAGCAGTCAATCCCGACAGGCATCTAATTCACCCCTCCACTTT.